This entry describes one T cell receptor (beta chain). The sample comes from a study of blood T cell repertoires in COVID-19. Original processing methods: Reference gene primer amplification in the assay estimated nucleated cell counts. Sequencing used immunoSEQ multiplex PCR; TCRdb keeps in-frame clones, though not all of them. That table gives V, J and clone size, and the DNA gave D and trimming. Among about 300,000 clones listed, approximately 90% were seen once. The CDR3 sequence is 13 residues long. From germline, CDR1 is MNHEY and CDR2 SVGAGI. V lost 5 bases and J lost 6; bases outside the gene matches: 6.

The V gene is TRBV6-5, the J gene TRBJ1-2; 7 nucleotides match TRBD1. This clonotype originated in a woman aged 50 to 60 with COVID-19, enrolled during active disease. The specimen sequenced was peripheral blood. In DNA, the CDR3 is TGTGCCAGCAGTAGACAGGGATACGATGGCTACACCTTC. This sequence encodes CASSRQGYDGYTF.